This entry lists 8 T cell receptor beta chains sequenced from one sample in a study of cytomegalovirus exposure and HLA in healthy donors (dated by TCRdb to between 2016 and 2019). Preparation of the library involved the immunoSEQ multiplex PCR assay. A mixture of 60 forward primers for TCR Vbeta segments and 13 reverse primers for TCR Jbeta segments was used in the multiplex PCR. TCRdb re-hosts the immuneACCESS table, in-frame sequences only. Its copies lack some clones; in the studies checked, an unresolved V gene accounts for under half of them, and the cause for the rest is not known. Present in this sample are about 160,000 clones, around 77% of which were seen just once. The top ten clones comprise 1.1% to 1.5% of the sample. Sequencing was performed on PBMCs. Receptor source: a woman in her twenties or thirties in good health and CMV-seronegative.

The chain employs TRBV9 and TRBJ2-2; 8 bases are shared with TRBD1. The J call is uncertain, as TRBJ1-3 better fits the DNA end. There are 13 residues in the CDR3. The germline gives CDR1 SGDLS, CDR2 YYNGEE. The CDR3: CASSDRAGNTIYF. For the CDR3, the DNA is TGTGCCAGCTCGGACAGGGCTGGAAACACCATATATTTT.

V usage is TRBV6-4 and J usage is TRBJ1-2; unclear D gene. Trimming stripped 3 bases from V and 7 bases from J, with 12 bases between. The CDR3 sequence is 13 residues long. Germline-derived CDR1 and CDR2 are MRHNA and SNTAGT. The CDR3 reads CASSETRGSGYTF. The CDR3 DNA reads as TGTGCCAGCAGTGAAACAAGAGGAAGTGGCTACACCTTC.

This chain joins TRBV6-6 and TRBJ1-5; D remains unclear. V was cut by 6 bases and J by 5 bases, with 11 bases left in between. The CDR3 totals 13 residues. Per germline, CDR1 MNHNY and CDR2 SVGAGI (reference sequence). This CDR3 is CASSSIQDQPQHF. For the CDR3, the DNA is TGTGCCAGCAGCTCAATACAAGATCAGCCCCAGCATTTT.

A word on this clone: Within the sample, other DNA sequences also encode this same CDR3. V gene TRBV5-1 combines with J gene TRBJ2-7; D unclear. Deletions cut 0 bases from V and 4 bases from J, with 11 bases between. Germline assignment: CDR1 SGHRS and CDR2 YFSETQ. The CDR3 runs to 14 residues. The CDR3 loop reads CASSLAGSSYEQYF. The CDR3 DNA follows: TGCGCCAGCAGCTTGGCCGGGTCCTCATACGAGCAGTACTTC. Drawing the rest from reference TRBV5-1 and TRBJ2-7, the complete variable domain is KAGVTQTPRYLIKTRGQQVTLSCSPISGHRSVSWYQQTPGQGLQFLFEYFSETQRNKGNFPGRFSGRQFSNSRSEMNVSTLELGDSALYLCASSLAGSSYEQYFGPGTRLTVT.

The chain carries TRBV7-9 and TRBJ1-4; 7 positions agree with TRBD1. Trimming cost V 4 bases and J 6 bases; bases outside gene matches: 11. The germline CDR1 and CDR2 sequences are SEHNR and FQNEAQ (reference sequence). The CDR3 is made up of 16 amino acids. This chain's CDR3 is CASSSMRGTVYEKLFF. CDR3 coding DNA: TGTGCCAGCAGCTCTATGCGTGGGACAGTGTATGAAAAACTGTTTTTT.

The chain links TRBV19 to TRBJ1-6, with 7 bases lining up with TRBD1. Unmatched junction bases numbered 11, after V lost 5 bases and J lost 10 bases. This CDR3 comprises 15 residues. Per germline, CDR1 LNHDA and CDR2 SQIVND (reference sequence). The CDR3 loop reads CASSDGQAERSPLHF. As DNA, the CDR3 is TGTGCCAGTAGTGACGGACAGGCGGAAAGGTCACCCCTCCACTTT.

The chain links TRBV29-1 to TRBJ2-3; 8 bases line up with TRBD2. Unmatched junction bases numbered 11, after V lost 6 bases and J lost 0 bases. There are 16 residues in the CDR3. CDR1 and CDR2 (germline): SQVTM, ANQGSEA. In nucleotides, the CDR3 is TGCAGCGTCGGGGCCGGACTAGCAGCTAGCACAGATACGCAGTATTTT. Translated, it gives CSVGAGLAASTDTQYF.

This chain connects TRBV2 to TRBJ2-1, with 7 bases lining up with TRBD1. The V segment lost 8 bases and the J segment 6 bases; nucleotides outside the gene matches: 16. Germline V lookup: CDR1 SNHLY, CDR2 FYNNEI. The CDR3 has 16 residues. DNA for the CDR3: TGTGCCAGCTCTCCCTCGTTCCGACAGGGTACCAATGAGCAGTTCTTC. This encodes CASSPSFRQGTNEQFF.